This TCR beta chain was captured in a study of vaccination effects on CD4 cells after COVID-19. The study, taken as a whole, reports: Long after vaccination, the clones induced by infection and by vaccine shrank markedly in size.

Using immunoSEQ multiplex PCR, the repertoire was profiled, and TCRdb retains in-frame clones only, with some absent. Here the sample spans tens of thousands of clones, around 86% being singletons. Per the germline V gene, CDR1 is MNHEY and CDR2 is SVGAGI. This CDR3 is built from 15 residues. Trimming removed 6 bases from V and 6 bases from J; junction bases left unmatched: 13. Worth noting for this clone: Its antigen is unknown.

Viral peptide pools were used in the ViraFEST assay to expand antigen-specific CD4+ T cells, and sequencing came afterward. It was after roughly ten days of culture that CD4+ T cells were isolated. Nobody among the vaccine recipients had prior SARS-CoV-2 infection (nucleocapsid antibodies were negative). About 2.2 million PBMC per well were cultured with 10 IU/ml IL-2 and 8 to 10 ug/ml peptides. The input for sequencing was CD4+ T cells from PBMCs cultured with HCoV-229E spike peptides, taken before COVID-19 vaccination. V usage is TRBV6-5 and J usage is TRBJ2-7; the match to TRBD2 covers 8 bases. This TCR was sampled from a human donor who received a COVID-19 vaccine. CDR3 nucleotides: TGTGCCAGCAGCGATCCGGGGGGGCCGGTGGGCGAGCAGTACGTC. It translates to CASSDPGGPVGEQYV.